Listed below are T cell receptor beta chains from one sample, sequenced in a study of blood T cell repertoires in COVID-19. Some clones are missing from TCRdb's copy, which holds only in-frame ones; the method was immunoSEQ multiplex PCR. The sample yields about 140,000 clones, approximately 80% seen once. Material for sequencing was peripheral blood. Receptors originate from a man aged 70 or older who had recovered from COVID-19. Each CDR3 is given with its conserved first and last residue. The D gene is left open where the match is weak. Expanded clones are given a class, and other clones once, few, many or no size at all.

d_call clone_size v_call cdr3_aa
NA NA TRBV27 CASSLGQGLGGYTF
TRBD2 NA TRBV7-3 CASSLGGRAGGDTQYF
TRBD1 NA TRBV10-3 CAISGTGDGRNEQFF
NA NA TRBV4-1 CASSPGTLLSVQTGAGELFF
NA NA TRBV19 CASSIGDNRQQPQHF
TRBD1 NA TRBV7-9 CASSPPTGESPNEKLFF
TRBD1 NA TRBV29-1 CSARTGDDYGYTF
NA NA TRBV2 CASSEEGVAYEQYF
NA NA TRBV4-1 CASSQDVLFYEQYF
NA NA TRBV5-4 CASSFPGSTRGYTF
NA NA TRBV5-6 CASSLVAGSGNTIYF
NA NA TRBV4-1 CASSPPQVNQPQHF
NA NA TRBV7-8 CASSSVTQAMNTEAFF
NA NA TRBV7-2 CASSSYTRDGNYGYTF
TRBD1 NA TRBV2 CASGRGQGVAGANVLTF
NA NA TRBV18 CASSRRGRGEKLFF
TRBD2 NA TRBV7-2 CASSPPGGSTDTQYF
NA NA TRBV18 CASSPWDHQTGNEQFF
TRBD2 NA TRBV5-4 CASSPGGLAGTGELFF
TRBD1 NA TRBV27 CASSRNTGGYGYTF
TRBD1 NA TRBV19 CACQASGGSYNEQFF
TRBD1 NA TRBV2 CASVRTGSFEQYF
TRBD1 NA TRBV6-6 CASSYQGATGELFF
TRBD2 NA TRBV11-2 CASSLDGLAGAREQYF
TRBD1 NA TRBV5-1 CASSLVLTGGYGYTF
NA NA TRBV6-5 CASRSAGHNEQFF
TRBD1 NA TRBV27 CASSLGTGKNEQFF
NA NA TRBV3-1/TRBV3-2 CASSQTRSAEAFF
TRBD1 few TRBV7-2 CASSSRDSVPSPLHF
NA NA TRBV6-1 CASSEGQRSYNSPLHF
TRBD1 NA TRBV15 CATRIHTGGLNQPQHF
NA NA TRBV19 CASSIGASNTGELFF
NA NA TRBV2 CASRGQYSGYTF
NA NA TRBV29-1 CSVGQGYTEAFF
NA few TRBV19 CASYSYSGNTIYF
NA NA TRBV4-3 CASSQDTPTDEKLFF
NA NA TRBV6-1 CASSATGTSPPSSYEQYF
TRBD2 NA TRBV29-1 CSVEDLRLAHEETQYF
TRBD2 once TRBV7-3 CASSLVVGGQPNEQFF
TRBD1 once TRBV5-1 CASSITGTGGVSEQYF
NA NA TRBV5-4 CASSSHLSYEQYF
TRBD1 NA TRBV6-5 CASTDRVYEQFF
TRBD2 NA TRBV6-6 CASSYSVGGPGEQYF
NA NA TRBV29-1 CSVEDGGYEQYF
TRBD2 NA TRBV27 CASSLLAGGGEQFF
TRBD2 NA TRBV7-6 CASSLWPGTSGKRGTDTQYF
NA NA TRBV3-1/TRBV3-2 CASSLLGGREHTDTQYF
TRBD2 NA TRBV6-2/TRBV6-3 CASSLAGGDEQYF
NA NA TRBV6-5 CASSYPGHTEAFF
NA few TRBV19 CASSILQGVGRQPQHF
TRBD1 NA TRBV7-9 CASSSPQGNYGYTF
TRBD2 NA TRBV19 CASIRSSGRLATGELFF
NA NA TRBV12-3/TRBV12-4 CASSFGAPYTF
TRBD1 NA TRBV20-1 CSASTGTGGSNYGYTF
NA NA TRBV19 CASSIEGVSGANVLTF